This TCR beta chain was profiled in a study of T cells after yellow fever vaccination. V was pared by 0 bases and J by 1 base, with 3 bases between. Germline assignment: CDR1 SQVTM and CDR2 ANQGSEA. CDR3 length: 12 residues. This clonotype was observed a handful of times. Antigen unknown. By 5'RACE template switching, TCR cDNA was produced, with a universal primer site and UMIs added in the process. MiXCR, applied by TCRdb to the 5' RACE reads, yields one record per CDR3 protein. The top ten hold approximately 15% of the sample, which has 300,000 to 450,000 distinct CDR3 sequences, roughly 8.4% seen once. Points from the study as a whole: Weaker in magnitude, the secondary response showed a faster peak on day 5 versus 15. High-abundance clonotypes from the bulk population could contaminate FACS-sorted repertoires. Reappearing after the booster were most of the clones from primary vaccination (less than 98% CD4, approximately 89% CD8).

The sample consisted of PBMCs, taken 45 days after the first yellow fever vaccination. The TCR originated in a man aged 18-30 years who received the YFV17D yellow fever vaccine. V is TRBV29-1 and J is TRBJ1-2; D not certain. Here the CDR3 reads CSVEDNNYGYTF. The DNA of the CDR3 is TGCAGCGTTGAAGATAATAACTATGGCTACACCTTC. The variable domain in full, completed from reference TRBV29-1 and TRBJ1-2, reads SAVISQKPSRDICQRGTSLTIQCQVDSQVTMMFWYRQQPGQSLTLIATANQGSEATYESGFVIDKFPISRPNLTFSTLTVSNMSPEDSSIYLCSVEDNNYGYTFGSGTRLTVV.